The TCR beta chain described here comes from a study of monozygotic twins with inflammatory bowel disease. Following a re-call of the 5' RACE reads, TCRdb has one entry per CDR3 protein and lacks DNA. The specimen's table records about 440,000 distinct CDR3 sequences. A remark on this clonotype: Its antigen is still unknown.

This CDR3 contains 16 residues. Germline CDR1 reads SGHTA; CDR2 reads FQGNSA. Overall study findings and caveats: Differing T cell subtypes remained indistinguishable.

The source is a human donor with ulcerative colitis or Crohn's disease, or a healthy co-twin of an affected twin (not recorded which). V and J are TRBV7-2 and TRBJ2-7; checking the TCRdb D call of TRBD2 is not possible without DNA. The sample taken for sequencing was blood. The CDR3 region is CASSTGLAGGGYEQYF.